The sequence of this T cell receptor (beta chain) was determined in a study of shared clonotypes between healthy human individuals (dated by TCRdb to the early 2020s). Concerning the study at large: A couple of women and a few men aged 18 to 49 years were included in the cohort. For each donor, CD4 naive and CD4 memory were each given three plates, CD8 naive was given two plates, and CD8 memory was given one plate. To estimate repertoire size and how much clonotypes are shared between individuals, the study performed deep sequencing of blood TCR repertoires from a few healthy adults. Libraries were prepared and TCR repertoires were sequenced by different laboratories using diverse techniques, in order to increase sequencing depth and limit assay-specific biases. Between about 0.85 and 8.9 billion PBMCs per donor were obtained by leukapheresis.

Remarks on this clone: This receptor's antigen is unknown. The input lacks base qualities; no much larger clone sits a single base away.

TCR CDR3 regions were amplified from genomic DNA by multiplex PCR using the deep immunoSEQ assay. Extracted genomic DNA from each cell subset was spread evenly across all wells of several immunoSEQ 96-well plates, with each plate serving as a replicate. For sorted subsets, roughly 200 ng of genomic DNA, equivalent to 25,000 to 35,000 T cell genomes, went into each replicate PCR. Purified libraries were quantified with a Qubit 3.0 fluorometer, sized on a Bioanalyzer 2100, and re-quantified with the KAPA Library Quantification kit. A separate single-read 150-cycle Illumina NextSeq 550 flow cell was used to sequence each immunoSEQ 96-well plate. The original pipeline was this. Because the immunoSEQ output held only junctional sequences and lacked quality scores, the filtering could not match the filtering applied to full-length reads. Sequences were annotated with PyIR, a Python wrapper for IgBLAST v1.9, using IMGT germline references to assign V/J genes and CDR3. Any read was removed if the V/J assignment was weak (E-value above 1e-6), the CDR3 was missing, or the read contained stop codons, out-of-frame junctions, or ambiguous translated residues. V3J clonotypes were defined as sequences sharing the same inferred V gene, J gene, and CDR3 amino acid sequence. To compute the percentage overlap between repertoires, the number of shared unique clonotypes was divided by the size of the smaller repertoire. Three approaches were used to assess repertoire richness: RTK rarefaction, the Chao1 estimator, and Recon v2.1 estimates of unobserved clonotypes. Generation probabilities were computed with OLGA for all TCRbeta clonotypes obtained by the gDNA method from a handful of donors. Drawn from immuneACCESS, this table holds only the in-frame rearrangements with V and J called that TCRdb kept. Clones are partly lost; checked studies trace under half to an unresolved V gene and leave the rest unexplained. V and J calls and clone size follow that table, whereas D and trimming were derived from the DNA. In all, the sample holds some 2,400,000 clones, and approximately 96% of those were seen once. The leading ten clones occupy 0.1% to 0.15% of the sample.

Based on the germline V gene, the CDR1 and CDR2 sequences are MNHNS and SASEGT. Reading from cysteine to phenylalanine, the CDR3 counts 17 amino acids. The read is trimmed to its CDR3 DNA, 51 bases read in frame from base 1. V lost 1 base and J lost 9 bases, and the count of bases not matched to a germline gene is 12. The donors were healthy, HIV-negative adults with no recently reported acute infections or vaccinations. All donors were Caucasian adults living in Nashville, Tennessee, USA. Magnetic negative selection was used to enrich CD4+ T cells, after which naive cells were positively selected on CD45RA and the negative fraction became the memory subset. After blood collection by leukapheresis, PBMCs were isolated using Ficoll-Histopaque density gradient centrifugation and then cryopreserved in the vapor phase of liquid nitrogen. Analytical flow cytometry was used to check the purity and quantity of each magnetically sorted T cell population. From each sorted fraction, genomic DNA was isolated and quantified by UV absorbance on a Nanodrop 2000c.

The study at large found these results: Because the study included only a small number of donors, the genetic and exposure-history diversity represented was limited. Based on pairwise subsampling, the degree of clonotype sharing among donors was expected to be affected by sequencing depth. Clonotypes shared by all four sorted-subset donors showed higher generation probabilities than non-shared clonotypes. Sampling was limited to blood, and TCR repertoires in tissue likely differ from TCR repertoires in blood. Rarefaction of sorted-subset datasets indicated incomplete sequencing despite the large sequencing depth. Sharing across a handful of donors was observed for around 5% of naive CD4, about 3.2% of naive CD8, over 2% of memory CD4, and 0.4% of memory CD8 clonotypes. Naive subsets generally had larger estimated clonotype richness than memory subsets did.

The sequencing sample was made of naive CD4+ T cells sorted from blood. This sample's cell subset or site label indicates: CD45RA+ positively selected. Recombination linked TRBV6-1 to TRBJ1-6, and TRBD1 aligns with 7 junction nucleotides. The TCR was taken from a man aged 18 to 29 in good health. CDR3 reads: CASSEGAGGSMFSPLHF. Read as DNA, the sequence is TGTGCCAGCAGTGAAGGCGCAGGGGGTTCCATGTTTTCACCCCTCCACTTT.